This T cell receptor beta chain originates from a study of cytomegalovirus exposure and HLA in healthy donors. Broader study findings: Presence/absence analyses assumed roughly uniform sequencing depth across donors, which may not hold. A later analysis showed that HLA-associated TCR beta chains had undergone more clonal expansion than equally common others. Some V segments, TRBV6-2 and TRBV6-3 among them, were indistinguishable and were therefore excluded.

The germline CDR1 and CDR2 sequences are SEHNR and FQNEAQ (reference sequence). The J segment lost 0 bases and the V segment lost 5 bases, leaving 4 bases of the junction unmatched. CDR3 length equals 18 residues. PCR used 60 Vbeta primers and 13 Jbeta primers. TCRdb keeps only in-frame clones here, not all; method: immunoSEQ multiplex PCR. The sample includes under 200,000 clones, 65% to 90% of them seen just once. To note about this clone: Its antigen is not known.

The donors comprised healthy bone marrow donors. Sequenced input: PBMCs. This sequence joins TRBV7-9 and TRBJ2-1; 16 bases fit TRBD2. This receptor was taken from a woman aged 45 to 65 in good health and CMV-seronegative. The CDR3 loop is CASSQGLAGGASYNEQFF. CDR3 bases: TGTGCCAGCAGCCAGGGACTAGCGGGAGGGGCCTCCTACAATGAGCAGTTCTTC.